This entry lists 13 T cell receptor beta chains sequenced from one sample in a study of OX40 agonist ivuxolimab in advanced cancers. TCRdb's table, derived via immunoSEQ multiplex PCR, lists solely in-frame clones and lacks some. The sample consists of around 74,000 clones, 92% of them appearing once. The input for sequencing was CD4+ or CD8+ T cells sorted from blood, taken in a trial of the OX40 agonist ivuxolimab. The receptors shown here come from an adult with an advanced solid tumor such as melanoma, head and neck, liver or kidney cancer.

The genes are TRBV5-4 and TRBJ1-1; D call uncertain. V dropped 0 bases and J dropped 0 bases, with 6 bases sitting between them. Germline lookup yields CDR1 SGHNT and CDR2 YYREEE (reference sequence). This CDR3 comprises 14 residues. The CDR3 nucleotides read TGTGCCAGCAGCTTGGAACAGATGAACACTGAAGCTTTCTTT. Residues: CASSLEQMNTEAFF.

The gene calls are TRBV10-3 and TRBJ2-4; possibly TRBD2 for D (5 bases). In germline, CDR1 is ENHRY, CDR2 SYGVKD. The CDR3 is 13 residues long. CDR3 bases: TGTGCTACTCGAGGTCCGGGGAAAAACATTCAGTACTTC. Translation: CATRGPGKNIQYF.

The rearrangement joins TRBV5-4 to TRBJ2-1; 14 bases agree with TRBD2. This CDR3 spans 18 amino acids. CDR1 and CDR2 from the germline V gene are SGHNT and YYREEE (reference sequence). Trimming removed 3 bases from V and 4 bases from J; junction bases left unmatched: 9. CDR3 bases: TGTGCCAGCAGCTACATTATAGGACTAGCGGGAGGTTACAATGAGCAGTTCTTC. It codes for CASSYIIGLAGGYNEQFF.

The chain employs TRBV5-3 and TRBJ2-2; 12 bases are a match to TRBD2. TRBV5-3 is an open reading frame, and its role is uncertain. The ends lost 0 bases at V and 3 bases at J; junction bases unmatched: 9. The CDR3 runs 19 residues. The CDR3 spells CARSLELAGGPSDTGELFF. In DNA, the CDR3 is TGTGCCAGAAGCTTGGAGCTAGCGGGAGGGCCTTCGGACACCGGGGAGCTGTTTTTT.

The CDR3 reads CASSPDEGGYGYTF. The CDR3 DNA sequence: TGTGCCAGCAGCCCCGACGAGGGAGGCTATGGCTACACCTTC. The V call is TRBV9, the J call TRBJ1-2, with D unclear. This CDR3 has 14 amino acids. Germline V gives CDR1 SGDLS, CDR2 YYNGEE. V gave up 4 bases and J gave up 4 bases, with 14 bases separating them.

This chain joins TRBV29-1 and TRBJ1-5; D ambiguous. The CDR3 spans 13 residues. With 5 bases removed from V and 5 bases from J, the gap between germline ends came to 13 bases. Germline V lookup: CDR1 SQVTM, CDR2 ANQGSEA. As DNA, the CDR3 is TGCAGCGTTTTAACCACTACGGATCAGCCCCAGCATTTT. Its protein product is CSVLTTTDQPQHF.

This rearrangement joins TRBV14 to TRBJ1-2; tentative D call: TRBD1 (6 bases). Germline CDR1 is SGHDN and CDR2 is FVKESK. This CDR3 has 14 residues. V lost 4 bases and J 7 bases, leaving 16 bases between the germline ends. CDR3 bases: TGTGCCAGCAGCCTCGGCAGGGGATTGGGTGGCTACACCTTC. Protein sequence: CASSLGRGLGGYTF.

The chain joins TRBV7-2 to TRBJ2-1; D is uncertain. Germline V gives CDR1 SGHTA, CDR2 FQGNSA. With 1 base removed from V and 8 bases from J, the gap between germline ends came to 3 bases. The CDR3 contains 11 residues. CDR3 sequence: CASSLVHEQFF. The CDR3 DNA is TGTGCCAGCAGCTTAGTGCATGAGCAGTTCTTC.

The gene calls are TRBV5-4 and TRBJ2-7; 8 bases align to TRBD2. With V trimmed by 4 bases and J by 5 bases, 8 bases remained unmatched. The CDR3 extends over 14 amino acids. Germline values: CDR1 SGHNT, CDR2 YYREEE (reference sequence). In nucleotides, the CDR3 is TGTGCCAGCAGCGGGGGACTAGTGAGCCACGAGCAGTACTTC. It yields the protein CASSGGLVSHEQYF.

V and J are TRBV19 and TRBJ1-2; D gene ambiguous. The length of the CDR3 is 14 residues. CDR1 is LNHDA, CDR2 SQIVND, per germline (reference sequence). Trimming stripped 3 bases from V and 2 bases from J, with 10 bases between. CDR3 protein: CASSMVPENYGYTF. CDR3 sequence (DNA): TGTGCCAGTAGTATGGTCCCGGAAAACTATGGCTACACCTTC.

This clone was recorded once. DNA for the CDR3: TGCAGCGGCCGACAGGGGGCTAAGGGAGAGACCCAGTACTTC. Translation: CSGRQGAKGETQYF. This rearrangement joins TRBV29-1 to TRBJ2-5; 10 bases are a match to TRBD1. Germline V gene sequence: CDR1 SQVTM, CDR2 ANQGSEA. With 7 bases clipped from V and 4 bases from J, the junction kept 9 bases outside the gene matches. This CDR3 is built from 14 residues.

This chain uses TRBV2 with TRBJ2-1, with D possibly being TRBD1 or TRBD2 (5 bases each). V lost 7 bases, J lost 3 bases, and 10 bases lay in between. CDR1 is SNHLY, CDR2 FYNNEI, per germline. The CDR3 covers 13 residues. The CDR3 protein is CASKPGRYNEQFF. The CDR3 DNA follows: TGTGCCAGCAAACCGGGACGCTACAATGAGCAGTTCTTC.

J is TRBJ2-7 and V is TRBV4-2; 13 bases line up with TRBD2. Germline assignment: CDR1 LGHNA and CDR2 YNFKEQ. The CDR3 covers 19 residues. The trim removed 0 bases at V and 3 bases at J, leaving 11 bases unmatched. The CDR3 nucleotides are TGTGCCAGCAGCCAAGATCTTACTAGCGGGAGGGTCCTGGTCTACGAGCAGTACTTC. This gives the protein CASSQDLTSGRVLVYEQYF.